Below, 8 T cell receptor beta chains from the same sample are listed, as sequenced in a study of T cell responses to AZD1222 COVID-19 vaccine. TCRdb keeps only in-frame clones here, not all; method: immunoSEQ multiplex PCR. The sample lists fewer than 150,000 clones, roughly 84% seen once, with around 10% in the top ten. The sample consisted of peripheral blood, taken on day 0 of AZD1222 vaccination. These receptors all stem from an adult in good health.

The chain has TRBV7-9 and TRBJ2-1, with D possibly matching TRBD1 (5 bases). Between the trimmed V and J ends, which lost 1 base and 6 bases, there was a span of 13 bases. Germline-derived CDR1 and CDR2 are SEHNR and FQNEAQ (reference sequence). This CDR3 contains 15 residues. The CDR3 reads CASSLVQVLPNEQFF. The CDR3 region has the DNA TGTGCCAGCAGCTTAGTACAGGTCCTTCCCAATGAGCAGTTCTTC.

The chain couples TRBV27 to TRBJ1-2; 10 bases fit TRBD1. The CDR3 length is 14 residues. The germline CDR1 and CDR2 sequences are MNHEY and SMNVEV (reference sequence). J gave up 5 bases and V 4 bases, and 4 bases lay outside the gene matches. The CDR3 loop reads CASSSGTGDYGYTF. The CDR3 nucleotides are TGTGCCAGCAGTTCCGGGACAGGGGATTATGGCTACACCTTC.

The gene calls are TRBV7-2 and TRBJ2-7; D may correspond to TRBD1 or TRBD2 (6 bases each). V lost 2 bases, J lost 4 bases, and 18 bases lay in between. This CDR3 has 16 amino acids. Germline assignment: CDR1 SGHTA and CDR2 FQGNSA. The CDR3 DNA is TGTGCCAGCAGCTTAACCGCTTTCGAGGGGGGATACGAGCAGTACTTC. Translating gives CASSLTAFEGGYEQYF.

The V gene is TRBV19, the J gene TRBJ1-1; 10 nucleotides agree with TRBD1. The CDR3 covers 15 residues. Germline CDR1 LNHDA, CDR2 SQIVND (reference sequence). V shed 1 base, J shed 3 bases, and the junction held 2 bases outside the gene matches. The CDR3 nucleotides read TGTGCCAGTAGTATAGTCGGGACAGGGGACACTGAAGCTTTCTTT. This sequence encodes CASSIVGTGDTEAFF.

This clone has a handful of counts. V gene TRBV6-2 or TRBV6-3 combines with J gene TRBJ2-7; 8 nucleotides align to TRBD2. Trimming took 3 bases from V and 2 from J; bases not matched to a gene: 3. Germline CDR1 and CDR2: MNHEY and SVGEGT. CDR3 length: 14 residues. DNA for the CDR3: TGTGCCAGCAGTTATTCGACTAGCGCCTACGAGCAGTACTTC. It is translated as CASSYSTSAYEQYF.

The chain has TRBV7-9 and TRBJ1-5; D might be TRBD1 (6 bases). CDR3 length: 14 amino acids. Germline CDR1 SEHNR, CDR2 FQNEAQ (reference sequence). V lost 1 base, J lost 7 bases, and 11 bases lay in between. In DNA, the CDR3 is TGTGCCAGCAGCTTAGACGGGGGCGGGCAGCCCCAGCATTTT. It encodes CASSLDGGGQPQHF.

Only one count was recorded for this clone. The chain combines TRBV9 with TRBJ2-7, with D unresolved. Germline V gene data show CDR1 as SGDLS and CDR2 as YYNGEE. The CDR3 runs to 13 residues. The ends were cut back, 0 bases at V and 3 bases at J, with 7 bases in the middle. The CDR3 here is CASSVGLVYEQYF. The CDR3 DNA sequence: TGTGCCAGCAGCGTAGGGCTAGTCTACGAGCAGTACTTC.

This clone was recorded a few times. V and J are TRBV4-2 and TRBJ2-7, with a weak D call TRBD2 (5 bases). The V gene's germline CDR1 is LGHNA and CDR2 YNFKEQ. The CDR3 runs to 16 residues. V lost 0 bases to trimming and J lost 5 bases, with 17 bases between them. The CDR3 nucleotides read TGTGCCAGCAGCCAAGATCCCGGTGAGGGAGCCCACGAGCAGTACTTC. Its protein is CASSQDPGEGAHEQYF.